The T cell receptor beta chain under discussion was sequenced for a study of shared clonotypes between healthy human individuals. Trimming took off 7 bases at V and 2 bases at J, with 13 bases between the two ends. CDR1 is SQVTM and CDR2 is ANQGSEA in the germline V gene. The CDR3 contains 13 residues. This table comes from immunoSEQ multiplex PCR, and its TCRdb copy is limited to in-frame clones, with some not included. This table has 1.6 million or so clones, around 98.5% appearing once. The sample was naive CD4+ T cells sorted from blood. Subset of the sample: CD45RA+ positively selected. The TCR originated in a man in his thirties or forties in good health. This sequence joins TRBV29-1 and TRBJ2-3; no clear D gene. DNA of the CDR3: TGCAGCGCCCTGTACGGGTACACAGATACGCAGTATTTT. This codes for CSALYGYTDTQYF.